Detailed here is one T cell receptor (beta chain). Its antigen is not identified. These data originate in a study of shared clonotypes between healthy human individuals. As for the study in general: Ranging from 18 to 49 in age, donors were two women and three men.

Each subset's genomic DNA was split evenly across several immunoSEQ plates. Data came from immunoSEQ multiplex PCR; TCRdb stores just in-frame clones and leaves some out. The data hold around 2,000,000 clones, with 90% to 95% observed a single time. General study points: Rarefaction revealed incomplete sorted-subset sequencing despite large depth.

Only CD45RO-negative cells positively selected for CCR7 counted as naive CD8 cells, so terminally differentiated effector memory CD45RA+ cells were excluded. The CDR3 consists of 15 residues. In germline, CDR1 is SGHDN, CDR2 FVKESK. Trimming removed 2 bases from V and 7 bases from J; junction bases left unmatched: 7. This clonotype was sampled from a man in his late teens or twenties in good health. Some clones in this sample may be carry-over from other donors' samples. The sample was naive CD8+ T cells from PBMCs. The chain is built from TRBV14 and TRBJ1-1; TRBD1 aligns across 10 bases. This CDR3 is CASSQPGTGVYEAFF. The CDR3 DNA reads as TGTGCCAGCAGCCAACCCGGGACAGGGGTCTATGAAGCTTTCTTT.